This TCR beta chain was profiled in a study of blood T cell repertoires in COVID-19. TCRdb's table, derived via immunoSEQ multiplex PCR, lists solely in-frame clones and lacks some. Seen here are around 130,000 clones, about four fifths observed once, and the top ten hold 15% to 20%. Trimming at V came to 3 bases and at J to 1 base, leaving 5 bases not matched to a gene. This CDR3 comprises 17 residues. Germline CDR1 SGHDT, CDR2 YYEEEE. The rearrangement uses TRBV5-6 and TRBJ2-7; TRBD2 agrees at 15 bases. This clonotype was sampled from a man aged 25-40 years who had recovered from COVID-19. The sample was PBMCs or T cells enriched from blood (not recorded which). This CDR3 reads CASSYPGTSGRSYEQYF. The CDR3 DNA is TGTGCCAGCAGCTACCCCGGGACTAGCGGGAGGTCCTACGAGCAGTACTTC.